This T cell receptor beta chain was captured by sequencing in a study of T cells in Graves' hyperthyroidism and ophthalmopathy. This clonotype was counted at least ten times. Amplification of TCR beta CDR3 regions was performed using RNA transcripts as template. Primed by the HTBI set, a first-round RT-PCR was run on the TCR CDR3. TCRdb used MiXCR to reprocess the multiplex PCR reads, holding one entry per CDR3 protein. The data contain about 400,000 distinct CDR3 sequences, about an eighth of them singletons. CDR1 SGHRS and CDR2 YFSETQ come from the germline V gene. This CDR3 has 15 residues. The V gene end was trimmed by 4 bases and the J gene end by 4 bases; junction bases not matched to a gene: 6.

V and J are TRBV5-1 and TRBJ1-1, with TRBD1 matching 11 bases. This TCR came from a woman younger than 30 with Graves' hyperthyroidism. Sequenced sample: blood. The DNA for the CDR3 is TGCGCCAGCAGCAACTCCGGGACAGGGGGCACTGAAGCTTTCTTT. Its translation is CASSNSGTGGTEAFF.